This TCR beta chain emerged from a study of cytomegalovirus exposure and HLA in healthy donors. With regard to this clone: What it recognizes is unknown.

PCR used 60 Vbeta primers and 13 Jbeta primers. Clones were sequenced by immunoSEQ multiplex PCR, and TCRdb holds only the in-frame ones, with some missing. There are around 100,000 clones in the sample; about 78% occur only once, and roughly 4% lies in the top ten. The V gene's germline CDR1 is SEHNR and CDR2 FQNEAQ (reference sequence). The CDR3 is 15 residues long. V lost 5 bases to trimming and J lost 4 bases; unmatched junction nucleotides: 5. Findings and caveats of the study: Researchers catalogued around 150 TCR beta chains as cytomegalovirus-associated. Most subjects had HLA-A and HLA-B alleles reportedly predicted accurately by TCR beta sequences. Specificity for CMV antigens was confirmed in vitro for a few of the CMV-associated chains.

V usage is TRBV7-9 and J usage is TRBJ2-1; 10 bases map to TRBD1. Source material: PBMCs. The clonotype originates from a woman in her forties in good health and CMV-seropositive. Written as DNA, the CDR3 is TGTGCCAGCAGCGGGGGGACAGGGGTATACAATGAGCAGTTCTTC. It translates to CASSGGTGVYNEQFF.